This T cell receptor (beta chain) was identified during a study of T cell responses to AZD1222 COVID-19 vaccine. Study outcomes and limitations: Repertoire sampling happened only post peak T cell response.

Profiled with immunoSEQ multiplex PCR; TCRdb holds only in-frame clones, not every one. The repertoire includes about 110,000 clones, roughly 90% of them detected once, and about 13% sits in the top ten. Trimming stripped 3 bases from V and 4 bases from J, with 9 bases between. Germline V gives CDR1 LNHDA, CDR2 SQIVND (reference sequence). CDR3 length equals 13 residues. Note on this clone: Antigen specificity is unknown.

This chain joins TRBV19 and TRBJ1-2; D is perhaps TRBD1 (5 bases). This receptor was obtained from an adult in good health. The source material was peripheral blood, sampled on day 0 of MenACWY control vaccination. The CDR3 is CASSIRGAYGYTF. The CDR3 DNA sequence: TGTGCCAGTAGTATTAGGGGAGCCTATGGCTACACCTTC.